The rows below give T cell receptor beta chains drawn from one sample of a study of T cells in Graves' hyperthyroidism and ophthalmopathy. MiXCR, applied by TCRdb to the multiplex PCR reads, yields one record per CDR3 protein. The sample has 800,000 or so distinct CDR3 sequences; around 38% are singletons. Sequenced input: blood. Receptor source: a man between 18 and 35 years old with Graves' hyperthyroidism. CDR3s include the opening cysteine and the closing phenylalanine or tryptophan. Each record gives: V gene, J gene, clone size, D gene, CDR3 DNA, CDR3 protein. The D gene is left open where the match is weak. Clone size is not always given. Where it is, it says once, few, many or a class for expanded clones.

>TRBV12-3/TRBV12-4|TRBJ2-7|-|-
TGTGCCAGCAGTTTCGCGGCCGAGGGGTACGAGCAGTACTTC
CASSFAAEGYEQYF
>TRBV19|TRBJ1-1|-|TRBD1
TGTGCCAGTAGTATATTCAGGGACAGGGCGAACACTGAAGCTTTCTTT
CASSIFRDRANTEAFF
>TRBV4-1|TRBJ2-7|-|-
TGCGCCAGCAGCCAAGTTCAGAGTCTCTACGAGCAGTACTTC
CASSQVQSLYEQYF
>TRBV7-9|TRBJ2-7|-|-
TGTGCCAGCAGCCCCGGGCAGGGGCTGGGAGGTATGCAGTTC
CASSPGQGLGGMQF
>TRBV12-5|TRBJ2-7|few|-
TGTGCTAGTGGTCTCGGGACTTCCTCCGAGCAGTACTTC
CASGLGTSSEQYF
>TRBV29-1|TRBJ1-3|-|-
TGCAGCGTTGAAAGAACCGGCCCCTCTGGAAACACCATATATTTT
CSVERTGPSGNTIYF
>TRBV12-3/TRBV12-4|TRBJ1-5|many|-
TGTGCCAGCAGCAAGGGTATACATCAGCCCCAGCATTTT
CASSKGIHQPQHF
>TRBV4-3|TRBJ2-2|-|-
TGCGCCAGCAGCCAAGAAGATTGGGGGCCCGGGGAGCTGTTTTTT
CASSQEDWGPGELFF
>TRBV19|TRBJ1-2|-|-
TGTGCCAGTAGTAGTGGTCGGGACTATGGCTACACCTTC
CASSSGRDYGYTF
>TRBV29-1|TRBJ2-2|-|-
TGCAGCGTTGAAGATCCGCCTAGAGCCCGCACCGGGGAGCTGTTTTTT
CSVEDPPRARTGELFF
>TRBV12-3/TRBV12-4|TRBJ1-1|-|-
TGTGCCAGCAGCCAACAAAGGGGGACTGAAGCTTTCTTT
CASSQQRGTEAFF
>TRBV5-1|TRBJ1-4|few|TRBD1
TGCGCCAGCAGCTGGGTGACAGGGACTAATGAAAAACTGTTTTTT
CASSWVTGTNEKLFF
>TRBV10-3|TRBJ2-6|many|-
TGTGCCATCAGTGAGGTATCCTGGCGAGGGGCCAACGTCCTGACTTTC
CAISEVSWRGANVLTF
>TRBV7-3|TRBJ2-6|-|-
TGTGCCAGCAGCGTATGGGGGGGGACAGTGGGAGCAGGGGCCAACGTCCTGACTTTC
CASSVWGGTVGAGANVLTF
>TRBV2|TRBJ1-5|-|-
TGTGCCAGCAGTGTTGGGGGCCATGGGGATCAGCCCCAGCATTTT
CASSVGGHGDQPQHF
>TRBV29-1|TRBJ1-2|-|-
TGCAGCCAAGACCAAGACGGCTATGGCTACACCTTC
CSQDQDGYGYTF
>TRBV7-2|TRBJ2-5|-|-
TGTGCCAGCCTGACACCCGCGGGAGAGACCCAGTACTTC
CASLTPAGETQYF
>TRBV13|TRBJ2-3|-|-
TGTGCCAGCATAAGAGGGTCGAGCACAGATACGCAGTATTTT
CASIRGSSTDTQYF